The 20 T cell receptor beta chains given below trace back to one sample, sequenced in a study of blood T cells in healthy people across ages. Primers used in a second PCR of roughly 6 to 11 cycles were a sample-barcoded 5' primer and a J-beta primer mix. MiXCR was run by TCRdb on the 5' RACE reads, yielding one entry per CDR3 protein. This table holds about 640,000 distinct CDR3 sequences, about 30% found once. Sequences were obtained from blood. These receptor sequences come from a woman older than 75 in good health.

The chain carries TRBV28 and TRBJ1-1; D not resolved. The V gene's germline CDR1 is MDHEN and CDR2 SYDVKM. The V and J ends lost 6 bases and 6 bases respectively, with 29 bases between them. This CDR3 spans 18 amino acids. The CDR3 is CASRKYLRAPLNWAEAFF. CDR3 in DNA: TGTGCCAGCAGGAAATACCTTAGGGCCCCTCTAAACTGGGCTGAAGCTTTCTTT. Drawing the rest from reference TRBV28 and TRBJ1-1, the complete variable domain is DVKVTQSSRYLVKRTGEKVFLECVQDMDHENMFWYRQDPGLGLRLIYFSYDVKMKEKGDIPEGYSVSREKKERFSLILESASTNQTSMYLCASRKYLRAPLNWAEAFFGQGTRLTVV.

This clonotype was seen only a few times. The chain uses TRBV28 and TRBJ1-1; 10 bases match TRBD1. The trim removed 4 bases at V and 5 bases at J, leaving 10 bases unmatched. Germline CDR1 and CDR2: MDHEN and SYDVKM. This CDR3 is built from 16 residues. For the CDR3, the DNA is TGTGCCAGCAGTTCTTCCCGGGACAGGGGTGGAACTGAAGCTTTCTTT. Translated, it gives CASSSSRDRGGTEAFF.

Many counts were recorded for this clonotype. The chain links TRBV9 to TRBJ2-7, with TRBD1 matching 7 bases. V lost 3 bases and J lost 3; bases outside the gene matches: 9. The CDR3 has 15 amino acids. Germline values: CDR1 SGDLS, CDR2 YYNGEE. The CDR3 sequence: CASSAKTGSIYEQYF. In DNA, the CDR3 is TGTGCCAGCAGCGCTAAGACAGGGAGCATCTACGAGCAGTACTTC.

This clonotype was found a few times. The V and J genes are TRBV6-5 and TRBJ2-4; D is possibly TRBD2 (6 bases). The end of the DNA fits TRBJ2-7 better, so the J call may be wrong. Per the germline V gene, CDR1 is MNHEY and CDR2 is SVGAGI. CDR3 size: 13 residues. This CDR3 reads CASSFPGGAEQYF. Written as DNA, the CDR3 is TGTGCCAGCAGTTTCCCCGGGGGAGCCGAGCAGTACTTC.

This clonotype was counted ten times or more. The V gene is TRBV4-1, the J gene TRBJ1-4; 8 bases map to TRBD1. CDR3 size: 17 residues. Germline V CDR1 and CDR2: MGHRA, YSYEKL. After removal of 4 bases from V and 0 bases from J, the junction contained 7 bases not matched to a gene. CDR3 sequence reads: CASSPGTGVATNEKLFF. In nucleotides, the CDR3 is TGCGCCAGCAGCCCCGGGACAGGAGTTGCAACTAATGAAAAACTGTTTTTT.

This clonotype showed up many times. The gene calls are TRBV11-2 and TRBJ2-1, with D perhaps TRBD2 (7 bases). The germline V and J ends were trimmed by 0 bases and 8 bases, with 14 bases remaining between them. The CDR3 loop spans 15 amino acids. Germline loops: CDR1 SGHAT, CDR2 FQNNGV. The CDR3 region is CASSLEVGGPDEQFF. As DNA, the CDR3 is TGTGCCAGCAGCTTAGAGGTGGGGGGGCCCGATGAGCAGTTCTTC.

This clonotype was seen at least ten times. The V gene is TRBV3-1, the J gene TRBJ2-5, with TRBD1 as a possible D gene (6 bases). CDR1 LGHDT and CDR2 YNNKEL come from the germline V gene (reference sequence). This CDR3 has 14 amino acids. Between the trimmed V and J ends, which lost 2 bases and 11 bases, there was a span of 18 bases. The CDR3 DNA reads TGTGCCAGCAGCCAAAGGACAGCCGCTGGGGAGCAGTACTTC. Its translation is CASSQRTAAGEQYF.

This clonotype was seen once. A much larger clone lies a single base off, so this may be a read error. This chain uses TRBV30 with TRBJ2-5, with TRBD2 matching over 8 bases. The J call may not be correct, given that the DNA end is closer to TRBJ2-7. Germline CDR1 reads GTSNPN; CDR2 reads SVGIG (reference sequence). The CDR3 has 17 amino acids. CDR3 amino acids: CAWSEGLVGEKGYEQYF. CDR3 coding DNA: TGTGCCTGGAGTGAGGGACTAGTGGGGGAGAAAGGCTACGAGCAGTACTTC.

This clonotype was counted at least ten times. The genes are TRBV10-3 and TRBJ1-5; D remains ambiguous. This CDR3 comprises 13 residues. The V gene lost 4 bases and the J gene lost 4 bases, with 8 bases spanning the gap. CDR1 ENHRY and CDR2 SYGVKD come from the germline V gene. CDR3 amino acids: CAISVSGNQPQHF. The CDR3 region has the DNA TGTGCCATCAGTGTATCGGGAAATCAGCCCCAGCATTTT.

This clonotype was seen only a few times. The chain carries TRBV19 and TRBJ2-1, with TRBD1 identical over 8 bases. This CDR3 region has 16 residues. The germline gives CDR1 LNHDA, CDR2 SQIVND (reference sequence). V lost 4 bases, J lost 4 bases, and 9 bases stayed unmatched. The CDR3: CASSTQGAPLYNEQFF. For the CDR3, the DNA is TGTGCCAGTAGTACGCAGGGGGCCCCCCTATACAATGAGCAGTTCTTC. The whole variable domain, remainder taken from reference TRBV19 and TRBJ2-1, is DGGITQSPKYLFRKEGQNVTLSCEQNLNHDAMYWYRQDPGQGLRLIYYSQIVNDFQKGDIAEGYSVSREKKESFPLTVTSAQKNPTAFYLCASSTQGAPLYNEQFFGPGTRLTVL.

This clonotype has a count of ten or more. The chain carries TRBV9 and TRBJ2-3; D unclear. The CDR3 length is 16 residues. The germline V gene encodes CDR1 SGDLS and CDR2 YYNGEE. V was shortened by 0 bases and J by 2 bases, with 13 bases between the two germline ends. The CDR3, as DNA: TGTGCCAGCAGCGTAGCTATGGGGTCCCCCACAGATACGCAGTATTTT. Its protein product is CASSVAMGSPTDTQYF.

The chain employs TRBV18 and TRBJ2-5; D is possibly TRBD2 (7 bases). The CDR3 is 17 amino acids. V shed 0 bases and J shed 2 bases, with 16 bases lying between them. CDR1 and CDR2 (germline): KGHSH, LQKENI. The CDR3 region is CASSPPTGGRGQETQYF. The CDR3 bases are TGTGCCAGCTCACCACCGACGGGGGGAAGGGGGCAAGAGACCCAGTACTTC. Supplemented by reference TRBV18 and TRBJ2-5, the full variable domain reads NAGVMQNPRHLVRRRGQEARLRCSPMKGHSHVYWYRQLPEEGLKFMVYLQKENIIDESGMPKERFSAEFPKEGPSILRIQQVVRGDSAAYFCASSPPTGGRGQETQYFGPGTRLLVL.

There are many counts of this clonotype. The chain couples TRBV20-1 to TRBJ2-5; TRBD1 aligns across 10 bases. Germline trimming cut 6 bases from V and 1 base from J; bases unmatched to any gene: 11. Germline loops: CDR1 DFQATT, CDR2 SNEGSKA (reference sequence). This CDR3 contains 16 residues. CDR3 in amino acids: CSAGGQGIPSQETQYF. The CDR3 DNA reads TGCAGTGCCGGGGGACAGGGGATACCGTCCCAAGAGACCCAGTACTTC.

The table lists this clonotype with a count of one. The chain employs TRBV4-1 and TRBJ2-3, with TRBD2 identical over 8 bases. CDR3 length: 16 residues. Germline assignment: CDR1 MGHRA and CDR2 YSYEKL. With V trimmed by 5 bases and J by 2 bases, 9 bases remained unmatched. The CDR3 is CASSGVGGGITDTQYF. CDR3 nucleotides: TGCGCCAGCAGCGGAGTGGGCGGGGGGATCACAGATACGCAGTATTTT.

This clonotype occurred many times. The CDR3 region is CASSQGPGNQPQHF. CDR3 coding DNA: TGTGCCAGCAGCCAAGGTCCGGGCAATCAGCCCCAGCATTTT. The chain combines TRBV3-1 with TRBJ1-5; D is ambiguous. V was pared by 1 base and J by 2 bases, with 6 bases between. The CDR3 has 14 amino acids. Germline V gene data show CDR1 as LGHDT and CDR2 as YNNKEL (reference sequence).

This chain uses TRBV20-1 with TRBJ2-3, with D unclear. V lost 2 bases, J lost 0 bases, and 12 bases lay in between. The CDR3 has 15 residues. Germline V gene lookup returns CDR1 DFQATT and CDR2 SNEGSKA (reference sequence). The CDR3 DNA sequence: TGCAGTGCTAGACCCGACCTGACTAGCACAGATACGCAGTATTTT. This encodes CSARPDLTSTDTQYF.

The genes are TRBV12-3 or TRBV12-4 and TRBJ1-3; the match to TRBD1 covers 9 bases. The CDR3 extends over 16 amino acids. V dropped 2 bases and J dropped 0; count of bases not matched to a gene: 2. CDR3 nucleotide sequence: TGTGCCAGCAGTTTAAGGGACAGGGTCTCTGGAAACACCATATATTTT. Protein product: CASSLRDRVSGNTIYF.

This clonotype occurred a few times. This may stem from a read error, because a much larger clone lies one nucleotide away. The rearrangement links TRBV12-3 or TRBV12-4 to TRBJ1-4, with D possibly being TRBD1 (6 bases). The CDR3 consists of 13 residues. The CDR3 bases are TGTGCCAGCAACCGGGGGGCACGTGAAAAACGGTTTTTT. Its translation: CASNRGAREKRFF.

To note about this clonotype: This may stem from a read error, because a much larger clone lies one nucleotide away. The chain has TRBV29-1 and TRBJ2-3; perhaps D is TRBD1 or TRBD2 (5 bases each). Per the germline V gene, CDR1 is SQVTM and CDR2 is ANQGSEA. The CDR3 length is 14 residues. V lost 5 bases to trimming and J lost 0 bases, with 12 bases between them. The CDR3 nucleotides are TGCAGCGTTACCGGGGCAGCTAGCACAGATACGCAGTATTTT. Translating it yields CSVTGAASTDTQYF.

The rearrangement joins TRBV6-6 to TRBJ1-5, with D unclear. Germline CDR1 reads MNHNY; CDR2 reads SVGAGI (reference sequence). Trimming left V 4 bases short and J 1 base short, with 11 bases between. The CDR3 length is 15 residues. The CDR3 nucleotides are TGTGCCAGCAGTTCCGGACGGAAAAGCAATCAGCCCCAGCATTTT. This translates into CASSSGRKSNQPQHF.